Given below is one T cell receptor (beta chain) in context. This record comes from a study of T cells in Graves' hyperthyroidism and ophthalmopathy. For the study at large: Peripheral blood was obtained at initial diagnosis, preceding any treatment.

From RNA transcripts, TCR beta CDR3 regions were amplified. A first-round RT-PCR of the TCR CDR3 used the HTBI primer set. Using its own MiXCR run on the multiplex PCR reads, TCRdb lists one record per CDR3 protein. The sample yields approximately 220,000 distinct CDR3 sequences, about 17% seen once. Germline CDR1 and CDR2: SGHTA and FQGNSA. CDR3 size: 15 residues. Trimming took 1 base from V and 8 from J; bases not matched to a gene: 7. The clonotype originates from a man aged 40-55 years with Graves' hyperthyroidism. Sequencing used blood. V and J are TRBV7-2 and TRBJ2-1; 8 nucleotides align to TRBD2. The CDR3 here is CASSLDQREPDEQFF. CDR3 coding DNA: TGTGCCAGCAGCTTAGACCAGCGGGAGCCCGATGAGCAGTTCTTC. Variable domain in full (rest from reference TRBV7-2 and TRBJ2-1): GAGVSQSPSNKVTEKGKDVELRCDPISGHTALYWYRQSLGQGLEFLIYFQGNSAPDKSGLPSDRFSAERTGGSVSTLTIQRTQQEDSAVYLCASSLDQREPDEQFFGPGTRLTVL.